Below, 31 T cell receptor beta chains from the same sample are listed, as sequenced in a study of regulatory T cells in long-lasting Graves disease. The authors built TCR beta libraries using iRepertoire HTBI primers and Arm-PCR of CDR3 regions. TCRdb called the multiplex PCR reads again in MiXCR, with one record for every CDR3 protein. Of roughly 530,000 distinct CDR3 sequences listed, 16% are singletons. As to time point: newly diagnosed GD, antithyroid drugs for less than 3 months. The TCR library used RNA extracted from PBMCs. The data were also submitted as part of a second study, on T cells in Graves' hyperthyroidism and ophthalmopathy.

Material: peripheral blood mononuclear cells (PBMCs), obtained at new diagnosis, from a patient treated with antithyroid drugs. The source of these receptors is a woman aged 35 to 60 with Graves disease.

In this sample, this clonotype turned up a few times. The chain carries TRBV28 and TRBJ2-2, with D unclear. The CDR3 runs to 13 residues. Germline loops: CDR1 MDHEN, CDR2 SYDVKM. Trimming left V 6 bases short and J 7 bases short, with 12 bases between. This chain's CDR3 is CASSSAGYGELFF. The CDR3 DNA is TGTGCCAGCAGCTCGGCCGGTTACGGGGAGCTGTTTTTT. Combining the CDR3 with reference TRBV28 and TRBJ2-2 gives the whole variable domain DVKVTQSSRYLVKRTGEKVFLECVQDMDHENMFWYRQDPGLGLRLIYFSYDVKMKEKGDIPEGYSVSREKKERFSLILESASTNQTSMYLCASSSAGYGELFFGEGSRLTVL.

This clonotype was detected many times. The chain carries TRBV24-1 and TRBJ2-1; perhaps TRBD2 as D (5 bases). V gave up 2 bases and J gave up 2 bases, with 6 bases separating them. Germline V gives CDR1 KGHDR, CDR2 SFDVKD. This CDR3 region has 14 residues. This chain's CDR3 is CATSDSGAYNEQFF. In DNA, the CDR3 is TGTGCCACCAGTGATTCCGGGGCCTACAATGAGCAGTTCTTC.

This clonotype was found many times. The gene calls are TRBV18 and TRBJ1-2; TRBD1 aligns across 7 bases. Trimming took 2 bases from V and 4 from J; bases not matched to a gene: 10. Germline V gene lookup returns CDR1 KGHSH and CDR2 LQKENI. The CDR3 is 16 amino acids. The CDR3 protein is CASSPSKQGTFYGYTF. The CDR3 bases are TGTGCCAGCTCACCATCTAAACAGGGGACCTTCTATGGCTACACCTTC.

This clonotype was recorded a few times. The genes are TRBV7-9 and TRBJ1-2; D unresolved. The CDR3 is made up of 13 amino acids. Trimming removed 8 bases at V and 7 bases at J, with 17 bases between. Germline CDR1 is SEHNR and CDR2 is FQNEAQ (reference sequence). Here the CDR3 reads CASSFREARGYTF. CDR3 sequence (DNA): TGTGCCAGCTCGTTCCGGGAGGCTCGTGGCTACACCTTC.

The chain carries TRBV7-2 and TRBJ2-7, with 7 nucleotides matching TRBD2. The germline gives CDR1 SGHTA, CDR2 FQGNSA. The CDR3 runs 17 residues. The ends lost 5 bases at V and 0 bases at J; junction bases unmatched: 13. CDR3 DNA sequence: TGTGCCAGCAGCCTTTCCGGTGGCCGGGGGGTCTCCTACGAGCAGTACTTC. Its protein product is CASSLSGGRGVSYEQYF.

CDR3 in amino acids: CASSLLGSEEAFF. The DNA of the CDR3 is TGCGCCAGCAGCTTGTTGGGGAGCGAAGAAGCTTTCTTT. The chain combines TRBV5-1 with TRBJ1-1; D is unclear. From germline, CDR1 is SGHRS and CDR2 YFSETQ. V was cut by 1 base and J by 8 bases, with 12 bases left in between. The CDR3 is 13 residues long.

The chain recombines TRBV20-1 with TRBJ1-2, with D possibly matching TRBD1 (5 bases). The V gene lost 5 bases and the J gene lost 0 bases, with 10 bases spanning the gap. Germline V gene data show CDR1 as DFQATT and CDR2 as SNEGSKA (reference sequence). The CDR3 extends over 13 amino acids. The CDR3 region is CSAQGLANYGYTF. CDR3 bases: TGCAGTGCTCAGGGACTAGCTAACTATGGCTACACCTTC.

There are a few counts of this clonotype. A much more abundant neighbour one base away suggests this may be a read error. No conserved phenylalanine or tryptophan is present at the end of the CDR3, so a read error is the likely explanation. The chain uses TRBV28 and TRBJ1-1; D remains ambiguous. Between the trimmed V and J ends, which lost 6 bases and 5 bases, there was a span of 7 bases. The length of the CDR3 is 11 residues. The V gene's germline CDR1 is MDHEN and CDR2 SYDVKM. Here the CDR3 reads CASSWMTEAFL. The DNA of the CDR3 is TGTGCCAGCAGCTGGATGACTGAAGCTTTCTTA.

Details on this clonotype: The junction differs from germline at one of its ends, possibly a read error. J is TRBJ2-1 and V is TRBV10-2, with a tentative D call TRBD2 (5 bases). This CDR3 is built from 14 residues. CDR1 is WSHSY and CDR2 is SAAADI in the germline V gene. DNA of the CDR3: TGCGCCAGCAGTGAAATGAGCGGCTACAATGAGCGGTTCTTC. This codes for CASSEMSGYNERFF.

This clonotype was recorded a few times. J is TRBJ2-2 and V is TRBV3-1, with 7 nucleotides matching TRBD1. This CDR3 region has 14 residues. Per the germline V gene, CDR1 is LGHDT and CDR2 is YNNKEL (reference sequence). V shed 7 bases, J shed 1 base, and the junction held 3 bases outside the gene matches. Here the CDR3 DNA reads TGTGCCAGCATTTCAGGGGGGAACACCGGGGAGCTGTTTTTT. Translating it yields CASISGGNTGELFF.

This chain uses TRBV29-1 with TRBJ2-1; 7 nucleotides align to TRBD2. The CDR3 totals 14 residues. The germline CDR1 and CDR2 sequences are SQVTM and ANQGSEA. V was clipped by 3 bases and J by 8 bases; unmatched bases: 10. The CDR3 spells CSVDFGLVIDEQFF. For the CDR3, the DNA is TGCAGCGTTGATTTTGGACTAGTTATAGATGAGCAGTTCTTC.

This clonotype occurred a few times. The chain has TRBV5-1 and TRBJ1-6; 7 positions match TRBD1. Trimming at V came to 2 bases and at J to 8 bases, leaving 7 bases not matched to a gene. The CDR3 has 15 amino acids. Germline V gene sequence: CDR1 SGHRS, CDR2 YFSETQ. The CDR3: CASSFSGTEDSPLHF. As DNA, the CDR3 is TGCGCCAGCAGCTTTTCCGGGACAGAAGATTCACCCCTCCACTTT.

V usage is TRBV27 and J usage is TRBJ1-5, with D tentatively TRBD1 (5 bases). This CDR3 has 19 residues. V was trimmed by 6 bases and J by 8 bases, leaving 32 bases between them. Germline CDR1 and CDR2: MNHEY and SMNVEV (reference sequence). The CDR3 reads CASSRNGGGGWPSREPQHF. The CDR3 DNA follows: TGTGCCAGCAGCCGTAATGGGGGGGGAGGATGGCCAAGTCGGGAGCCCCAGCATTTT.

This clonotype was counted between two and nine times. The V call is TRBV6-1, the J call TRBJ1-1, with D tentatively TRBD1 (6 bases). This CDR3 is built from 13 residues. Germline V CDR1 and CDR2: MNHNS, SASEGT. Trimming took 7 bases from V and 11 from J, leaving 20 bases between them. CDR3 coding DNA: TGTGCCAGCACCAGGTTAGGGGGGCTCGATGCTTTCTTT. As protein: CASTRLGGLDAFF.

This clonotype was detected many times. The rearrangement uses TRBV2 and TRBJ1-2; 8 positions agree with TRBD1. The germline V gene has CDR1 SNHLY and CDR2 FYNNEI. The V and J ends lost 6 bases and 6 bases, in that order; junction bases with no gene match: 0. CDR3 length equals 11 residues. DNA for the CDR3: TGTGCCAGCAGGACAGGGGATGGCTACACCTTC. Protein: CASRTGDGYTF.

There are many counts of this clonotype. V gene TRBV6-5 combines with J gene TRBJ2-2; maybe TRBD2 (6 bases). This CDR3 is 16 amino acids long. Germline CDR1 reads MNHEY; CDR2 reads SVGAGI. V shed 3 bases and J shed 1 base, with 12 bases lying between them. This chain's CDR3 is CASSYFGTQNTGELFF. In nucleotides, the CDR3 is TGTGCCAGCAGTTATTTCGGGACTCAGAACACCGGGGAGCTGTTTTTT.

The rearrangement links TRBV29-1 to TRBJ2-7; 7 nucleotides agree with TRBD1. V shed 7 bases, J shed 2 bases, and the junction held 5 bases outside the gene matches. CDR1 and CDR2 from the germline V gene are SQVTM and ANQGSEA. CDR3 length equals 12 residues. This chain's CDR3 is CSGMGQTYEQYF. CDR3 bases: TGCAGCGGTATGGGACAGACCTACGAGCAGTACTTC.

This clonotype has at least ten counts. The CDR3 loop reads CASTPSYNEQFF. CDR3 DNA: TGTGCCAGCACGCCCAGCTACAATGAGCAGTTCTTC. The chain carries TRBV2 and TRBJ2-1; D unclear. Germline V gives CDR1 SNHLY, CDR2 FYNNEI. Trimming left V 7 bases short and J 3 bases short, with 7 bases between. The CDR3 runs 12 residues.

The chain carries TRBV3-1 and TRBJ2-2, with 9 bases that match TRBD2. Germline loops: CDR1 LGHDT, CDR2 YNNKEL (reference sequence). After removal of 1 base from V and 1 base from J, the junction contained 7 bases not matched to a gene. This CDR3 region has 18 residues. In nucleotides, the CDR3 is TGTGCCAGCAGCCAAGGGCTTAGCGGGGGCAAGAACACCGGGGAGCTGTTTTTT. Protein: CASSQGLSGGKNTGELFF.

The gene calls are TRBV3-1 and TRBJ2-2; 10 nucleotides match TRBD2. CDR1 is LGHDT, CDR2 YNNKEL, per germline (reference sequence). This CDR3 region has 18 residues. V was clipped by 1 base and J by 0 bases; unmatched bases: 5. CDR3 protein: CASSQVASGGANTGELFF. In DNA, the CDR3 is TGTGCCAGCAGCCAAGTCGCTAGCGGGGGTGCGAACACCGGGGAGCTGTTTTTT.

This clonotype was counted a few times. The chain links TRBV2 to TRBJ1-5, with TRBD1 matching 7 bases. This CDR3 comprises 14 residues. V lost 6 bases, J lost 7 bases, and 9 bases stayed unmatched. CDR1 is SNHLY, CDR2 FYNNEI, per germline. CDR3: CASSPRAGGQPQHF. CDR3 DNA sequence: TGTGCCAGCAGCCCGCGGGCAGGGGGGCAGCCCCAGCATTTT.

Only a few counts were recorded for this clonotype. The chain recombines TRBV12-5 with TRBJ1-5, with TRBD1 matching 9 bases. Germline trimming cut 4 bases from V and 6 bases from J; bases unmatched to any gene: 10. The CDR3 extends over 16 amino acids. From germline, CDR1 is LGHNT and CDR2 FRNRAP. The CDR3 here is CASGSMVGQGSQPQHF. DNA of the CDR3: TGTGCTAGTGGTTCCATGGTCGGACAGGGGTCTCAGCCCCAGCATTTT.

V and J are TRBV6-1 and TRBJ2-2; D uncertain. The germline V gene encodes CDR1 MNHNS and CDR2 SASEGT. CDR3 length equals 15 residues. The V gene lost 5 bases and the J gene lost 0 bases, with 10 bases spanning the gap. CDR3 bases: TGTGCCAGCAGTCTATCGGTCTCGAACACCGGGGAGCTGTTTTTT. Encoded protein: CASSLSVSNTGELFF.

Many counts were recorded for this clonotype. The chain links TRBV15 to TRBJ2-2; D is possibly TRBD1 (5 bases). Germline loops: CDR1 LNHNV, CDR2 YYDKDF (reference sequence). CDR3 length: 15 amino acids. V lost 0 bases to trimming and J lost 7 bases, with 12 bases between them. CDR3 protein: CATSREGRAYGELFF. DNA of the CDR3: TGTGCCACCAGCAGAGAGGGGCGAGCTTACGGGGAGCTGTTTTTT.

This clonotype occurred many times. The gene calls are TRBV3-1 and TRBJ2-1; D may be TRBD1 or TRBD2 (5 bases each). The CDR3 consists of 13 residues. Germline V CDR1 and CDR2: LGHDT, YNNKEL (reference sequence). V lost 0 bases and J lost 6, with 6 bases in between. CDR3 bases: TGTGCCAGCAGCCAAGATGGGGGCAATGAGCAGTTCTTC. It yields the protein CASSQDGGNEQFF.

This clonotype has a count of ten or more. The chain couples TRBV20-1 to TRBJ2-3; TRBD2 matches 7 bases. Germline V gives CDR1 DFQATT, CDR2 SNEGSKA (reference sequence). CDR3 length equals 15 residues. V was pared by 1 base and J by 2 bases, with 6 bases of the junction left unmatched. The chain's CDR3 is CSARGERGLTDTQYF. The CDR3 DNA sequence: TGCAGTGCTAGAGGCGAGCGGGGTCTCACAGATACGCAGTATTTT.

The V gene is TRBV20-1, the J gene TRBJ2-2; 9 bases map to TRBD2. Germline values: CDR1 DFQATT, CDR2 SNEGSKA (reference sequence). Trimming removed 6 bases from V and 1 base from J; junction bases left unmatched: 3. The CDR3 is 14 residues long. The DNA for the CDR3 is TGCAGTGCCGTTAGCGGGGGGAACACCGGGGAGCTGTTTTTT. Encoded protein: CSAVSGGNTGELFF.

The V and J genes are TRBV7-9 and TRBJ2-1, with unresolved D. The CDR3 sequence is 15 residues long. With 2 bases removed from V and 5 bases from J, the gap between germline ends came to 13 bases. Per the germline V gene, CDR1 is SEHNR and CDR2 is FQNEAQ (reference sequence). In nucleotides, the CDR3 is TGTGCCAGCAGCTTACTGCTTGACGTGCACAATGAGCAGTTCTTC. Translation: CASSLLLDVHNEQFF.

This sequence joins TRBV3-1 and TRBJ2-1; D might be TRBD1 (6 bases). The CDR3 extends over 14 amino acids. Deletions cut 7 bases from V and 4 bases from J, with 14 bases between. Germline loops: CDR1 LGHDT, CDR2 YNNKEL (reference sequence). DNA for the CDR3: TGTGCCAGCACCCCGAGACAGGTATACAATGAGCAGTTCTTC. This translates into CASTPRQVYNEQFF.

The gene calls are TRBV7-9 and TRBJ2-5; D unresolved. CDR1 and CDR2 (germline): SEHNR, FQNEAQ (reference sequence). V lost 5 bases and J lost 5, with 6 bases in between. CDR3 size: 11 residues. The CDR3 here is CASSPTETQYF. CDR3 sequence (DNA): TGTGCCAGCAGCCCTACGGAGACCCAGTACTTC.

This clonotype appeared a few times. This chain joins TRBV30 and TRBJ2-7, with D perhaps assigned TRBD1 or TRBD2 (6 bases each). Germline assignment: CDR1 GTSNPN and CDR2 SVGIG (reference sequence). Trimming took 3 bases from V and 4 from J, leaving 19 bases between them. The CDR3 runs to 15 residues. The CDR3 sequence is CAWSGGHGGGYEQYF. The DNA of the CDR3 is TGTGCCTGGAGCGGAGGACACGGAGGGGGTTACGAGCAGTACTTC.